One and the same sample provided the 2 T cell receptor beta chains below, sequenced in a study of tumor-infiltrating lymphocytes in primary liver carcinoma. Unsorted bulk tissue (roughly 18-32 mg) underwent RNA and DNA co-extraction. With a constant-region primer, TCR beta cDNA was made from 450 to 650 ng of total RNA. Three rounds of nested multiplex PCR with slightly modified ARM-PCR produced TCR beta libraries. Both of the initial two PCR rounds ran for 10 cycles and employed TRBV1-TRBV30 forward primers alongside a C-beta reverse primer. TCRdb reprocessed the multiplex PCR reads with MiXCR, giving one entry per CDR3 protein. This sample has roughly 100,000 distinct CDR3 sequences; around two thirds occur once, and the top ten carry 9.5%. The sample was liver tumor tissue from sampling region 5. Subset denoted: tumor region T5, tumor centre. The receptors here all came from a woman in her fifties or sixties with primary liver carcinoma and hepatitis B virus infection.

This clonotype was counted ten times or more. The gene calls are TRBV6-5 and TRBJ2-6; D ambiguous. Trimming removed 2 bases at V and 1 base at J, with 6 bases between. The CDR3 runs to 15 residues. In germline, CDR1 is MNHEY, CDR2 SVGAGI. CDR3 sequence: CASSYVSSGANVLTF. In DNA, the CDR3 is TGTGCCAGCAGTTACGTTTCTTCTGGGGCCAACGTCCTGACTTTC.

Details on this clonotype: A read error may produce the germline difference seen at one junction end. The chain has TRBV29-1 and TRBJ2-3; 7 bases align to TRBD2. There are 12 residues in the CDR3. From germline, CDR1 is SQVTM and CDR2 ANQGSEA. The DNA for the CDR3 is TGCGGCGCTAGCGGCCTGGGAGATACGCGGTATTTT. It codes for CGASGLGDTRYF.